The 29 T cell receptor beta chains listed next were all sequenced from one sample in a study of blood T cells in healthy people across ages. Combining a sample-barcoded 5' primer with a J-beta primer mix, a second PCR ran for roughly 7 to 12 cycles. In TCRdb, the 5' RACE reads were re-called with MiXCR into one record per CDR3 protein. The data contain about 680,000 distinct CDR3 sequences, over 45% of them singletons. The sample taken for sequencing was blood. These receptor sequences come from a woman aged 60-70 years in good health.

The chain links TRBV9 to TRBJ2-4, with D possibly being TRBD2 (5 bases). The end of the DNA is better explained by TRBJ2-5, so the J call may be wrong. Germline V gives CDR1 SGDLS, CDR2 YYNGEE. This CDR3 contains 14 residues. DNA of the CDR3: TGTGCCAGCAGCGATAAAGGGAGCTTTGAGACCCAGTACTTC. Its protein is CASSDKGSFETQYF.

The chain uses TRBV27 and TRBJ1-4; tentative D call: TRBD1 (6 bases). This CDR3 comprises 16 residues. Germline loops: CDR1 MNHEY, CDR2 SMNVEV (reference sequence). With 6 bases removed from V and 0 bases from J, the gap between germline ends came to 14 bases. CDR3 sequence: CASRDGRDTTNEKLFF. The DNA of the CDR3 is TGTGCCAGCAGAGACGGACGGGACACAACTAATGAAAAACTGTTTTTT.

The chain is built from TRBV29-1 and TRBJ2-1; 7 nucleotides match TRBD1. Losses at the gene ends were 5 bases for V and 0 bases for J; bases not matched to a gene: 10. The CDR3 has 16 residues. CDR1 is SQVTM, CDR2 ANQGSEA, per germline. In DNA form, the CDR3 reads TGCAGCGTTAAAAGACAGGGTGCGATCTCCTACAATGAGCAGTTCTTC. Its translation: CSVKRQGAISYNEQFF.

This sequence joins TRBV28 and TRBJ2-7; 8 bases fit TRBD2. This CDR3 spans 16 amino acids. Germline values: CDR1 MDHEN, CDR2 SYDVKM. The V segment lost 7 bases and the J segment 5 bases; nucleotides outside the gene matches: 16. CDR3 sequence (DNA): TGTGCCAGCATGCTAGCGGGTTCCTTCTTAGGGCACGAGCAGTACTTC. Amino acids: CASMLAGSFLGHEQYF.

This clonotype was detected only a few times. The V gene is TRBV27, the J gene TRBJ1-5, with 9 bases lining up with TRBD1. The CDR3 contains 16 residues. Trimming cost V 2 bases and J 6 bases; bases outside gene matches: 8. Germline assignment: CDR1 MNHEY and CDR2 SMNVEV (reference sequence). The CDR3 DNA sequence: TGTGCCAGCAGTTTAGTTGGGACAGGGTTAGGTCAGCCCCAGCATTTT. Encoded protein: CASSLVGTGLGQPQHF.

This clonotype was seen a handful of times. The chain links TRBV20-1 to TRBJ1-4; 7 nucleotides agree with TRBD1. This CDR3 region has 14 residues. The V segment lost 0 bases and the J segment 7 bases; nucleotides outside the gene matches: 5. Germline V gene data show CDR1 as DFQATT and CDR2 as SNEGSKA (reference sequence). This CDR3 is CSAREPRGSEKLFF. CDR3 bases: TGCAGTGCTAGAGAACCCAGGGGGAGTGAAAAACTGTTTTTT.

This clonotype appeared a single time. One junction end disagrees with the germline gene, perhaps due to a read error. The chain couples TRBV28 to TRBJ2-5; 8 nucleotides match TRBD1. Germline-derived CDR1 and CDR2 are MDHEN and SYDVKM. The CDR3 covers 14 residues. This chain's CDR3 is CASSLGDRGATQHF. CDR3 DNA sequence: TGTGCCAGCAGTTTGGGAGACAGGGGCGCGACCCAGCACTTC.

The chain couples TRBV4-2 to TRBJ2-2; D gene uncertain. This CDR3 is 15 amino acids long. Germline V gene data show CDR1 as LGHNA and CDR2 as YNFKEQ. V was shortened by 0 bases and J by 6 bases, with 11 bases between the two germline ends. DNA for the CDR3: TGTGCCAGCAGCCAAGAGAGCGCCAATGCCGGGGAGCTGTTTTTT. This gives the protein CASSQESANAGELFF.

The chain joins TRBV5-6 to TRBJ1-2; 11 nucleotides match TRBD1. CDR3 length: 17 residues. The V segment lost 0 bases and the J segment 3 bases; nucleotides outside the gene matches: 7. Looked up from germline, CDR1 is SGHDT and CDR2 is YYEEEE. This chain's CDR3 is CASSLGTGGAGHYGYTF. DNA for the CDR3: TGTGCCAGCAGCTTGGGGACAGGGGGCGCAGGTCACTATGGCTACACCTTC. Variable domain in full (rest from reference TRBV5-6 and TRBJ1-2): DAGVTQSPTHLIKTRGQQVTLRCSPKSGHDTVSWYQQALGQGPQFIFQYYEEEERQRGNFPDRFSGHQFPNYSSELNVNALLLGDSALYLCASSLGTGGAGHYGYTFGSGTRLTVV.

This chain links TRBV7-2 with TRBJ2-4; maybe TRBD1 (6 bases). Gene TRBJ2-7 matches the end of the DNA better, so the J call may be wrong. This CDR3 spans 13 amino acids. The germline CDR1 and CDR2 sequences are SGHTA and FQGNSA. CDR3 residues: CAGSPNTGPEQYF. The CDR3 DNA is TGTGCCGGTAGCCCAAACACAGGGCCCGAGCAGTACTTC.

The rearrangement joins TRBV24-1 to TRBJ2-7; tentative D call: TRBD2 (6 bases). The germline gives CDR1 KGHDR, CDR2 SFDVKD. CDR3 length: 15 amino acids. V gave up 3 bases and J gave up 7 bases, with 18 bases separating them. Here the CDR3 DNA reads TGTGCCACCAGTGATCCCCAAGGAGCGGGCAATGAGCAGTACTTC. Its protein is CATSDPQGAGNEQYF.

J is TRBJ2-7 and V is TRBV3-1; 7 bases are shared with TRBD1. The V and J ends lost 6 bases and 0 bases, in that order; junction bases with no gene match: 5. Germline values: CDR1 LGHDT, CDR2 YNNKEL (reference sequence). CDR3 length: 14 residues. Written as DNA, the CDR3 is TGTGCCAGCAGGATTTCAGGGGGCTCCTACGAGCAGTACTTC. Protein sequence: CASRISGGSYEQYF.

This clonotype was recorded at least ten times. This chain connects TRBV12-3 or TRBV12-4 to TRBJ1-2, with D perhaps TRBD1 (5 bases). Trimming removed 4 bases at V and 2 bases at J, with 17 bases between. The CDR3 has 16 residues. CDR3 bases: TGTGCCAGCAGTTCCGGGTCAGGGTTGGGAAACTATGGCTACACCTTC. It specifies CASSSGSGLGNYGYTF.

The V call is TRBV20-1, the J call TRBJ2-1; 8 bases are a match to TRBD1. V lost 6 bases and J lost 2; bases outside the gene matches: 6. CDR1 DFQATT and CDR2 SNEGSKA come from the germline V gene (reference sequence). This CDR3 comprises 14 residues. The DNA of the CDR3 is TGCAGTGCCCTAGACAGGGGTCCCTACAATGAGCAGTTCTTC. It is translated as CSALDRGPYNEQFF.

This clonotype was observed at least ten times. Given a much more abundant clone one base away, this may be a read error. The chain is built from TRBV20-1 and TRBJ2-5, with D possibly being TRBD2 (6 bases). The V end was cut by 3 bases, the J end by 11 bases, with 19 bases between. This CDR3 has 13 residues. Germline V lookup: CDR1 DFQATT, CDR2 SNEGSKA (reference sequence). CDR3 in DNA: TGCAGTGCTAGCGGGAGTAGCCACAATGAGCAGTACTTC. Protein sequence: CSASGSSHNEQYF.

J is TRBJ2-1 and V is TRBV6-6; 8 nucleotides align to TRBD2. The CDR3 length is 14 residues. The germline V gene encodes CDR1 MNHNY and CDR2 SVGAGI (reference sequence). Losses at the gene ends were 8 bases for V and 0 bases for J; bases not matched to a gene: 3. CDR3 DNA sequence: TGTGCCAGCGGTGGGACTAGCTCCTACAATGAGCAGTTCTTC. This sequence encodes CASGGTSSYNEQFF.

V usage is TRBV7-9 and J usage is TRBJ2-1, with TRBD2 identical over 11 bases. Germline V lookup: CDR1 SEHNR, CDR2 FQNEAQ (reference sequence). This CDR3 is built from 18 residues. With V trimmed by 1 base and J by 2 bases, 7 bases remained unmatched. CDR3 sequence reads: CASSLGLAGPRPYNEQFF. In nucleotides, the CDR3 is TGTGCCAGCAGCTTAGGACTAGCGGGACCAAGGCCCTACAATGAGCAGTTCTTC.

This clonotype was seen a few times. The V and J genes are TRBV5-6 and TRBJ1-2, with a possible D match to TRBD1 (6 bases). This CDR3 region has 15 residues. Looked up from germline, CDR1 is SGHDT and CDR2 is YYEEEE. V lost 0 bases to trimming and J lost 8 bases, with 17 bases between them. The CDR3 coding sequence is TGTGCCAGCAGCTTGGTGAGGGGGGCAGGCGGCGGCTACACCTTC. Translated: CASSLVRGAGGGYTF.

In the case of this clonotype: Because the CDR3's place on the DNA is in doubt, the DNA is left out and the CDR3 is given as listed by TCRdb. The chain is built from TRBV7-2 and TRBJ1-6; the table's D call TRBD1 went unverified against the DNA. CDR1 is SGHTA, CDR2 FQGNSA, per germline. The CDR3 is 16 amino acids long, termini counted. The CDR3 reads CASSLAVGRGAPDHHF.

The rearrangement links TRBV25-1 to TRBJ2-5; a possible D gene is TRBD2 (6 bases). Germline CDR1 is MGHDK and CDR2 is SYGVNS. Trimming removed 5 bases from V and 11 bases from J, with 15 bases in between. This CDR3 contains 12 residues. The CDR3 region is CASSSPGTPQYF. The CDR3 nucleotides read TGTGCCAGCAGTTCCCCCGGGACTCCGCAGTACTTC.

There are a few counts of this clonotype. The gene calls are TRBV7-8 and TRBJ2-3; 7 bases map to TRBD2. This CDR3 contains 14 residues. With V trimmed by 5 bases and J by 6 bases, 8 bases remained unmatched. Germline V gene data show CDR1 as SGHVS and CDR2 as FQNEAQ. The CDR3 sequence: CASSQSGGSDTQYF. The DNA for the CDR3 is TGTGCCAGCAGCCAAAGTGGCGGGAGCGATACGCAGTATTTT. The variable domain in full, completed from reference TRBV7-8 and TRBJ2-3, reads GAGVSQSPRYKVAKRGQDVALRCDPISGHVSLFWYQQALGQGPEFLTYFQNEAQLDKSGLPSDRFFAERPEGSVSTLKIQRTQQEDSAVYLCASSQSGGSDTQYFGPGTRLTVL.

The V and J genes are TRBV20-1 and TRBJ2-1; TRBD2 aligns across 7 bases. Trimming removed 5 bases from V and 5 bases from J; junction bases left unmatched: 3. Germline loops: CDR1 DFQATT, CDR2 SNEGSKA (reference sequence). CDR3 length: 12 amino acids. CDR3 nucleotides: TGCAGTGCTTCCGGACTAGACAATGAGCAGTTCTTC. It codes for CSASGLDNEQFF.

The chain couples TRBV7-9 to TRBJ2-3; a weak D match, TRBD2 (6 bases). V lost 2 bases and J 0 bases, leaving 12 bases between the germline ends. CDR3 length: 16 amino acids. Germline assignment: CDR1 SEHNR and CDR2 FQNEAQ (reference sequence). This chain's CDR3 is CASSLSGTSSTDTQYF. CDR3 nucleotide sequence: TGTGCCAGCAGCTTAAGCGGAACTAGCAGCACAGATACGCAGTATTTT. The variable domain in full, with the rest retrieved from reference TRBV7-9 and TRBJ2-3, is DTGVSQNPRHKITKRGQNVTFRCDPISEHNRLYWYRQTLGQGPEFLTYFQNEAQLEKSRLLSDRFSAERPKGSFSTLEIQRTEQGDSAMYLCASSLSGTSSTDTQYFGPGTRLTVL.

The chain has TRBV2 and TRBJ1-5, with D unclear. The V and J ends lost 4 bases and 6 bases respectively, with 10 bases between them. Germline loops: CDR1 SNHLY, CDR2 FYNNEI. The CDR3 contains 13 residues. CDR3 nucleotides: TGTGCCAGCAGTGGTCGGATGGGTCAGCCCCAGCATTTT. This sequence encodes CASSGRMGQPQHF.

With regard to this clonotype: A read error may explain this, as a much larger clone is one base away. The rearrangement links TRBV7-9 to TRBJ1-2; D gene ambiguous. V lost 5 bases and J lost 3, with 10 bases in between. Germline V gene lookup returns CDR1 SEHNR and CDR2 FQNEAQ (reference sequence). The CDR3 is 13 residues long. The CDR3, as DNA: TGTGCCAGCAGCGTGGAGAGCTACTATGGCTACACCTTC. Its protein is CASSVESYYGYTF.

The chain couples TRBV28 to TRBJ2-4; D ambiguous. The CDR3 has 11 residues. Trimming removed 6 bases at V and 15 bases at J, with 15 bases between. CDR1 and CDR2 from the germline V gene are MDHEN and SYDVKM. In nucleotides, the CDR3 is TGTGCCAGCAGCTCCGGTTACGCAGGGTACTTC. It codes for CASSSGYAGYF. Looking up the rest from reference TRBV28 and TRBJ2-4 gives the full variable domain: DVKVTQSSRYLVKRTGEKVFLECVQDMDHENMFWYRQDPGLGLRLIYFSYDVKMKEKGDIPEGYSVSREKKERFSLILESASTNQTSMYLCASSSGYAGYFGAGTRLSVL.

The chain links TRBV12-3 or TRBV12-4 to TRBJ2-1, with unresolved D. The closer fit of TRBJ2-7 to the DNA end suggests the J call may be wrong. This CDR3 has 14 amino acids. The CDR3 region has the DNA TGTGCCAGCAGTTTAACAGACCCAAACAATGAGCAGTACTTC. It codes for CASSLTDPNNEQYF.

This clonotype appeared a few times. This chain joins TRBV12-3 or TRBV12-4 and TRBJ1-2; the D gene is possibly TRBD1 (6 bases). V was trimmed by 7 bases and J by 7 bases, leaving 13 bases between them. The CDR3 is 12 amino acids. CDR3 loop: CASTGGWSGYTF. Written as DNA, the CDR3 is TGTGCCAGCACTGGGGGCTGGAGTGGCTACACCTTC.

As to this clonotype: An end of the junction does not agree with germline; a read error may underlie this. CDR3 protein: CVSSRTSGGSYEQYF. Written as DNA, the CDR3 is TGTGTCAGCAGCCGGACTAGCGGGGGCTCCTACGAGCAGTACTTC. V usage is TRBV14 and J usage is TRBJ2-7; the match to TRBD2 covers 13 bases. The CDR3 is 15 residues long. Germline lookup yields CDR1 SGHDN and CDR2 FVKESK.